The 23 T cell receptor beta chains below all came from one sample that was sequenced in a study of blood T cell repertoires in COVID-19. The repertoire was sequenced with immunoSEQ multiplex PCR; TCRdb's copy has only in-frame clones and lacks some. This table holds 250,000 to 400,000 clones, around 90% found once. The sequencing input was PBMCs or T cells enriched from blood (not recorded which). The receptor source for this set is a man in his sixties who had recovered from COVID-19.

The genes are TRBV27 and TRBJ2-1; 9 bases line up with TRBD1. With 6 bases clipped from V and 8 bases from J, the junction kept 14 bases outside the gene matches. The germline V gene has CDR1 MNHEY and CDR2 SMNVEV (reference sequence). This CDR3 comprises 16 residues. Here the CDR3 reads CASRLPRGTGRDEQFF. The CDR3, as DNA: TGTGCCAGCAGACTACCAAGAGGGACAGGGAGGGATGAGCAGTTCTTC.

J is TRBJ2-3 and V is TRBV5-5; 7 bases fit TRBD2. Germline V CDR1 and CDR2: SGHKS, YYEKEE (reference sequence). After removal of 4 bases from V and 0 bases from J, the junction contained 8 bases not matched to a gene. The CDR3 spans 16 residues. CDR3 loop: CASSRSLAESTDTQYF. CDR3 sequence (DNA): TGTGCCAGCAGCAGGTCTCTAGCGGAAAGCACAGATACGCAGTATTTT. Complete variable domain (other parts from reference TRBV5-5 and TRBJ2-3): DAGVTQSPTHLIKTRGQQVTLRCSPISGHKSVSWYQQVLGQGPQFIFQYYEKEERGRGNFPDRFSARQFPNYSSELNVNALLLGDSALYLCASSRSLAESTDTQYFGPGTRLTVL.

The chain has TRBV6-5 and TRBJ1-2, with TRBD1 matching 7 bases. Trimming removed 5 bases from V and 3 bases from J; junction bases left unmatched: 6. This CDR3 is 14 amino acids long. Germline V gene lookup returns CDR1 MNHEY and CDR2 SVGAGI. CDR3 amino acids: CASSHEGAYYGYTF. The CDR3 region has the DNA TGTGCCAGCAGTCATGAGGGGGCGTACTATGGCTACACCTTC.

The rearrangement links TRBV19 to TRBJ2-1, with 14 bases lining up with TRBD2. V gave up 2 bases and J gave up 6 bases; unmatched junction bases: 3. This CDR3 region has 16 residues. Germline CDR1 reads LNHDA; CDR2 reads SQIVND (reference sequence). The CDR3 DNA reads TGTGCCAGTAGTATAAGGACTAGCGGGAGGTCCAATGAGCAGTTCTTC. Its protein is CASSIRTSGRSNEQFF.

J is TRBJ2-3 and V is TRBV20-1, with a possible D match to TRBD1 (5 bases). The germline CDR1 and CDR2 sequences are DFQATT and SNEGSKA (reference sequence). CDR3 size: 13 residues. Between the trimmed V and J ends, which lost 3 bases and 4 bases, there was a span of 11 bases. In DNA form, the CDR3 reads TGCAGTGCTAGTATAGGGGCGTCAGATACGCAGTATTTT. Its protein product is CSASIGASDTQYF.

The genes are TRBV7-8 and TRBJ1-1; possible D gene TRBD1, 5 bases. The germline V and J ends were trimmed by 5 bases and 11 bases, with 18 bases remaining between them. CDR1 SGHVS and CDR2 FQNEAQ come from the germline V gene. There are 13 residues in the CDR3. The DNA of the CDR3 is TGTGCCAGCAGCCCGGGGGATCGGACAAGTGCTTTCTTT. Amino acid sequence: CASSPGDRTSAFF.

This clone came up once. The chain combines TRBV14 with TRBJ2-3; TRBD1 matches at 9 bases. The CDR3 runs to 17 residues. V lost 0 bases and J lost 5; bases outside the gene matches: 9. CDR1 SGHDN and CDR2 FVKESK come from the germline V gene. CDR3 region: CASSQDFGQGLEDTQYF. As DNA, the CDR3 is TGTGCCAGCAGCCAAGATTTTGGACAGGGGTTGGAAGATACGCAGTATTTT.

The chain carries TRBV27 and TRBJ2-7; perhaps TRBD2 as D (6 bases). Germline V CDR1 and CDR2: MNHEY, SMNVEV (reference sequence). V was pared by 6 bases and J by 6 bases, with 18 bases between. This CDR3 region has 14 residues. CDR3 residues: CASSRSRDSGEQYF. DNA for the CDR3: TGTGCCAGCAGCCGATCCCGAGATAGCGGCGAGCAGTACTTC.

This clone came up a few times. The chain is built from TRBV19 and TRBJ1-2; D gene unclear. The germline CDR1 and CDR2 sequences are LNHDA and SQIVND (reference sequence). This CDR3 region has 15 residues. V gave up 7 bases and J gave up 3 bases, with 18 bases separating them. CDR3 sequence reads: CASTPREGIDYGYTF. DNA for the CDR3: TGTGCCAGTACCCCTAGGGAGGGAATAGACTATGGCTACACCTTC.

V is TRBV5-1 and J is TRBJ1-6, with D possibly matching TRBD1 (6 bases). V lost 7 bases, J lost 7 bases, and 18 bases lay in between. The CDR3 runs 15 residues. Germline CDR1 SGHRS, CDR2 YFSETQ. The CDR3 DNA is TGCGCCAGCGCTAGGGCCGGGGGGCCGAATTCACCCCTCCACTTT. Protein: CASARAGGPNSPLHF.

The CDR3 DNA reads as TGTGCCAGCAGCCCCCCGGACTTACGGGAGCAGTACTTC. Its translation: CASSPPDLREQYF. V and J are TRBV3-1 (or the pseudogene TRBV3-2) and TRBJ2-7, with D possibly TRBD2 on 5 matching bases. Germline CDR1 and CDR2: LGHDT and YNNKEL (reference sequence). This CDR3 spans 13 amino acids. V was trimmed by 4 bases and J by 7 bases, leaving 14 bases between them.

The V call is TRBV7-2, the J call TRBJ2-2; tentatively, D is TRBD1 (6 bases). The CDR3 is made up of 14 amino acids. V lost 3 bases, J lost 5 bases, and 10 bases lay in between. Germline CDR1 SGHTA, CDR2 FQGNSA. CDR3 coding DNA: TGTGCCAGCAGCTTGGACAGAGCTACCGGGGAGCTGTTTTTT. Amino acid sequence: CASSLDRATGELFF.

The gene calls are TRBV5-1 and TRBJ1-5; D not resolved. This CDR3 has 14 amino acids. Germline V CDR1 and CDR2: SGHRS, YFSETQ. Trimming took off 0 bases at V and 6 bases at J, with 10 bases between the two ends. The CDR3 reads CASSLVEGRQPQHF. In DNA form, the CDR3 reads TGCGCCAGCAGCTTGGTGGAGGGTCGTCAGCCCCAGCATTTT.

The rearrangement joins TRBV5-1 to TRBJ2-7; 7 bases are a match to TRBD1. CDR1 SGHRS and CDR2 YFSETQ come from the germline V gene. V was pared by 2 bases and J by 3 bases, with 5 bases of the junction left unmatched. This CDR3 spans 14 amino acids. The CDR3 coding sequence is TGCGCCAGCAGCTTTTGGACAGGCAACTACGAGCAGTACTTC. Translation: CASSFWTGNYEQYF. Using reference TRBV5-1 and TRBJ2-7 for the parts outside the CDR3, the full variable domain is KAGVTQTPRYLIKTRGQQVTLSCSPISGHRSVSWYQQTPGQGLQFLFEYFSETQRNKGNFPGRFSGRQFSNSRSEMNVSTLELGDSALYLCASSFWTGNYEQYFGPGTRLTVT.

This chain joins TRBV7-3 and TRBJ1-6; tentative D call: TRBD1 (5 bases). Germline CDR1 SGHTA, CDR2 FQGTGA. This CDR3 is built from 15 residues. The ends were cut back, 0 bases at V and 8 bases at J, with 11 bases in the middle. The CDR3 region has the DNA TGTGCCAGCAGCTTAACGAGACAGCCTGATTCACCCCTCCACTTT. This translates into CASSLTRQPDSPLHF.

The chain links TRBV19 to TRBJ1-2; D unclear. Germline CDR1 LNHDA, CDR2 SQIVND (reference sequence). Trimming removed 9 bases at V and 0 bases at J, with 11 bases between. The CDR3 length is 13 residues. The CDR3 sequence: CASEFGANYGYTF. The CDR3 DNA follows: TGTGCCAGCGAGTTTGGAGCTAACTATGGCTACACCTTC. The variable domain in full, completed from reference TRBV19 and TRBJ1-2, reads DGGITQSPKYLFRKEGQNVTLSCEQNLNHDAMYWYRQDPGQGLRLIYYSQIVNDFQKGDIAEGYSVSREKKESFPLTVTSAQKNPTAFYLCASEFGANYGYTFGSGTRLTVV.

A word on this clone: A read error may account for a junction end that differs from germline. This sequence joins TRBV6-1 and TRBJ1-2, with a weak D call TRBD1 (5 bases). The germline V gene has CDR1 MNHNS and CDR2 SASEGT. The CDR3 extends over 13 amino acids. CDR3 region: CASSEGQGYGHTF. For the CDR3, the DNA is TGTGCCAGCAGTGAAGGGCAGGGCTATGGCCACACCTTC.

The sample holds one count of this clone. The V and J genes are TRBV18 and TRBJ2-7; maybe TRBD1 (6 bases). This CDR3 is built from 15 residues. Germline CDR1 and CDR2: KGHSH and LQKENI. The V gene lost 9 bases and the J gene lost 2 bases, with 20 bases spanning the gap. CDR3 bases: TGTGCCAGTGGGTTGCAGCGGACAGAGGCCTACGAGCAGTACTTC. This translates into CASGLQRTEAYEQYF. The full variable domain, in which reference TRBV18 and TRBJ2-7 provide the parts outside the CDR3, is NAGVMQNPRHLVRRRGQEARLRCSPMKGHSHVYWYRQLPEEGLKFMVYLQKENIIDESGMPKERFSAEFPKEGPSILRIQQVVRGDSAAYFCASGLQRTEAYEQYFGPGTRLTVT.

The chain couples TRBV11-2 to TRBJ1-1, with a possible D match to TRBD1 (6 bases). V was cut by 5 bases and J by 0 bases, with 13 bases left in between. The CDR3 is made up of 15 amino acids. Per germline, CDR1 SGHAT and CDR2 FQNNGV. The CDR3 region has the DNA TGTGCCAGCAGCCTCCGGACAGTTTTGAACACTGAAGCTTTCTTT. Its protein product is CASSLRTVLNTEAFF.

The chain couples TRBV29-1 to TRBJ2-7, with D possibly matching TRBD2 (6 bases). The germline gives CDR1 SQVTM, CDR2 ANQGSEA. The CDR3 runs to 13 residues. Deletions cut 4 bases from V and 5 bases from J, with 15 bases between. The CDR3 here is CSVGSLAGHEQYF. The CDR3 DNA follows: TGCAGCGTTGGTTCACTAGCAGGTCACGAGCAGTACTTC.

The chain recombines TRBV28 with TRBJ1-3, with a tentative D call TRBD1 (6 bases). The CDR3 has 14 residues. Between the trimmed V and J ends, which lost 10 bases and 2 bases, there was a span of 15 bases. Germline CDR1 and CDR2: MDHEN and SYDVKM. The CDR3 sequence: CATKGVEAGNTIYF. The CDR3 DNA reads as TGTGCCACCAAGGGGGTAGAAGCTGGAAACACCATATATTTT.

The chain couples TRBV6-5 to TRBJ1-2, with a possible D match to TRBD1 (6 bases). The V end was cut by 7 bases, the J end by 3 bases, with 15 bases between. Germline values: CDR1 MNHEY, CDR2 SVGAGI. CDR3 size: 14 residues. The CDR3 reads CASTKTGGHYGYTF. The CDR3 DNA reads as TGTGCCAGCACTAAGACAGGAGGACACTATGGCTACACCTTC.

The chain couples TRBV19 to TRBJ2-1; possibly TRBD2 for D (7 bases). V lost 7 bases and J lost 2, with 12 bases in between. The CDR3 has 14 residues. Germline V gene sequence: CDR1 LNHDA, CDR2 SQIVND (reference sequence). The CDR3 is CASTGEGAYNEQFF. In DNA form, the CDR3 reads TGTGCCAGTACTGGGGAGGGGGCCTACAATGAGCAGTTCTTC.